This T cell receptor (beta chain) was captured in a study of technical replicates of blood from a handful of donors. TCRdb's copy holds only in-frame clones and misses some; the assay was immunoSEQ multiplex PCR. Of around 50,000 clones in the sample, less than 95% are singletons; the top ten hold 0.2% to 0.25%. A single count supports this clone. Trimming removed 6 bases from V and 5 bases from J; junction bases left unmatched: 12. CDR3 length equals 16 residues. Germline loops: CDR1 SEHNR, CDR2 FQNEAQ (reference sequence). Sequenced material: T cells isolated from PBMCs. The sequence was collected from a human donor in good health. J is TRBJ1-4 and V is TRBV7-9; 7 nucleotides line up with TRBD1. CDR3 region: CASSPAPGTENEKLFF. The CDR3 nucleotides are TGTGCCAGCAGTCCTGCCCCCGGGACAGAGAATGAAAAACTGTTTTTT.